These T cell receptor beta chains were read from a single sample in a study of blood T cell repertoires in COVID-19. Clones were sequenced by immunoSEQ multiplex PCR, and TCRdb holds only the in-frame ones, with some missing. The table lists some 210,000 clones, about nine tenths of them singletons. Sequencing was performed on peripheral blood. The receptor source for this set is a man aged 55-75 years who had recovered from COVID-19. CDR3s include the opening cysteine and the closing phenylalanine or tryptophan. Each record gives: J gene, D gene, V gene, clone size, CDR3 DNA, CDR3 protein. D genes are given only for firm matches. Size is omitted from some rows. Given values are once, few, many or a class for expanded clones.

j_call: TRBJ2-2
d_call: TRBD1
v_call: TRBV6-6
clone_size: .
cdr3_nt: TGTGCCAGCAGTAAACTACAGGGGGGCACCGGGGAGCTGTTTTTT
cdr3_aa: CASSKLQGGTGELFF

j_call: TRBJ2-5
d_call: .
v_call: TRBV10-3
clone_size: .
cdr3_nt: TGTGCCATCAGTGACGGTTACCAAGAGACCCAGTACTTC
cdr3_aa: CAISDGYQETQYF

j_call: TRBJ2-7
d_call: TRBD1
v_call: TRBV5-1
clone_size: .
cdr3_nt: TGCGCCAGCAGCATGGGACAGGGGTACGAGCAGTACTTC
cdr3_aa: CASSMGQGYEQYF

j_call: TRBJ2-3
d_call: .
v_call: TRBV7-8
clone_size: .
cdr3_nt: TGTGCCAGCAGCTTACGGCGGATGATAAGGGATACGCAGTATTTT
cdr3_aa: CASSLRRMIRDTQYF

j_call: TRBJ2-1
d_call: .
v_call: TRBV28
clone_size: .
cdr3_nt: TGTGCCAGCGGAAACTACCCCCAACGGTTCTTC
cdr3_aa: CASGNYPQRFF

j_call: TRBJ1-5
d_call: .
v_call: TRBV6-6
clone_size: .
cdr3_nt: TGTGCCAGCAGTAGCGACAATCAGCCCCAGCATTTT
cdr3_aa: CASSSDNQPQHF

j_call: TRBJ2-1
d_call: .
v_call: TRBV28
clone_size: .
cdr3_nt: TGTGCCAGCAGTTTATCTATGGCGGGGAGGACCCTGGGAAATGAGCAGTTCTTC
cdr3_aa: CASSLSMAGRTLGNEQFF

j_call: TRBJ2-3
d_call: .
v_call: TRBV5-5
clone_size: .
cdr3_nt: TGTGCCAGCAGCTTGGGGCTGAGCACAGATACGCAGTATTTT
cdr3_aa: CASSLGLSTDTQYF

j_call: TRBJ2-2
d_call: .
v_call: TRBV5-1
clone_size: .
cdr3_nt: TGCGCCAGCAGAACCCGGTCGGGGGTAGGCACCGGGGAGCTGTTTTTT
cdr3_aa: CASRTRSGVGTGELFF

j_call: TRBJ2-7
d_call: TRBD1
v_call: TRBV19
clone_size: .
cdr3_nt: TGTGCCAGTAGTGGATCCGGGACAGGGGGCTACGAGCAGTACTTC
cdr3_aa: CASSGSGTGGYEQYF

j_call: TRBJ2-3
d_call: TRBD2
v_call: TRBV4-2
clone_size: .
cdr3_nt: TGTGCCAGCAGCCACACTAGCGGGAGCGGGACAGATACGCAGTATTTT
cdr3_aa: CASSHTSGSGTDTQYF

j_call: TRBJ1-2
d_call: TRBD1
v_call: TRBV7-9
clone_size: .
cdr3_nt: TGTGCCAGCAGCTTCACAGGGGCCTCTTCCTATGGCTACACCTTC
cdr3_aa: CASSFTGASSYGYTF

j_call: TRBJ2-7
d_call: .
v_call: TRBV6-5
clone_size: .
cdr3_nt: TGTGCCAGCAGTTACGCAGGTTACGAGCAGTACTTC
cdr3_aa: CASSYAGYEQYF

j_call: TRBJ1-6
d_call: .
v_call: TRBV6-5
clone_size: once
cdr3_nt: TGTGCCAGCGCCTGGGAGAGTGATTCACCCCTCCACTTT
cdr3_aa: CASAWESDSPLHF

j_call: TRBJ1-6
d_call: .
v_call: TRBV19
clone_size: .
cdr3_nt: TGTGCCAGTAGTTCCCGACTCCTATCCTTGGGACCCCTCCACTTT
cdr3_aa: CASSSRLLSLGPLHF

j_call: TRBJ2-3
d_call: TRBD1
v_call: TRBV7-9
clone_size: .
cdr3_nt: TGTGCCAGCAGCACGGACAGGGGAACGCAGTATTTT
cdr3_aa: CASSTDRGTQYF

j_call: TRBJ2-2
d_call: .
v_call: TRBV20-1
clone_size: .
cdr3_nt: TGCAGTGCTAGTAGACAGCATACGAACACCGGGGAGCTGTTTTTT
cdr3_aa: CSASRQHTNTGELFF

j_call: TRBJ2-1
d_call: TRBD2
v_call: TRBV10-3
clone_size: .
cdr3_nt: TGTGCCATCAGTCTAGCGGGAGACGGAAATGAGCAGTTCTTC
cdr3_aa: CAISLAGDGNEQFF

j_call: TRBJ2-6
d_call: TRBD2
v_call: TRBV28
clone_size: .
cdr3_nt: TGTGCCAGCAGTGCGGCCGCGGGAGGGGTCGGGGCCAACGTCCTGACTTTC
cdr3_aa: CASSAAAGGVGANVLTF

j_call: TRBJ1-1
d_call: TRBD1
v_call: TRBV27
clone_size: .
cdr3_nt: TGTGCCAGCAGTTTCCGGACAGGGGACCGTAGGACTGAAGCTTTCTTT
cdr3_aa: CASSFRTGDRRTEAFF

j_call: TRBJ1-6
d_call: .
v_call: TRBV25-1
clone_size: .
cdr3_nt: TGTGCCAGCAGGCGAGGGACACAGACATATTCACCCCTCCACTTT
cdr3_aa: CASRRGTQTYSPLHF

j_call: TRBJ1-1
d_call: TRBD1
v_call: TRBV6-5
clone_size: .
cdr3_nt: TGTGCCAGCAGTTGGGACAGAGGTACTGAAGCTTTCTTT
cdr3_aa: CASSWDRGTEAFF

j_call: TRBJ2-5
d_call: TRBD2
v_call: TRBV4-2
clone_size: .
cdr3_nt: TGTGCCAGCAGCGGAGGGACTAGCTTCCAAGAGACCCAGTACTTC
cdr3_aa: CASSGGTSFQETQYF

j_call: TRBJ2-3
d_call: .
v_call: TRBV5-1
clone_size: .
cdr3_nt: TGCGCCAGCAGAGCTCCGGGCACAGATACGCAGTATTTT
cdr3_aa: CASRAPGTDTQYF

j_call: TRBJ1-2
d_call: TRBD1
v_call: TRBV19
clone_size: .
cdr3_nt: TGTGCCAGTAGTCATCCCGGGCAGGGGGACTATGGCTACACCTTC
cdr3_aa: CASSHPGQGDYGYTF

j_call: TRBJ2-7
d_call: TRBD1
v_call: TRBV14
clone_size: once
cdr3_nt: TGTGCCAGCAGCCGTCTGGGACAGGGGGCCGGCGAGCAGTACTTC
cdr3_aa: CASSRLGQGAGEQYF

j_call: TRBJ2-7
d_call: .
v_call: TRBV18
clone_size: .
cdr3_nt: TGTGCCAGCTCCCATACCGCGAGTCCCTACGAGCAGTACTTC
cdr3_aa: CASSHTASPYEQYF

j_call: TRBJ2-3
d_call: TRBD2
v_call: TRBV7-3
clone_size: .
cdr3_nt: TGTGCCAGCAGCCCTTCGGGGACTAGCGGGGGAGATACGCAGTATTTT
cdr3_aa: CASSPSGTSGGDTQYF

j_call: TRBJ2-3
d_call: .
v_call: TRBV5-3
clone_size: .
cdr3_nt: TGTGCCGCCTGCGGGGGCCTCTTTGGCACAGATACGCAGTATTTT
cdr3_aa: CAACGGLFGTDTQYF

j_call: TRBJ1-6
d_call: .
v_call: TRBV19
clone_size: .
cdr3_nt: TGTGCCAGTAGTATTATTGGGGGCCTTACCGCCTATAATTCACCCCTCCACTTT
cdr3_aa: CASSIIGGLTAYNSPLHF

j_call: TRBJ2-4
d_call: TRBD1
v_call: TRBV9
clone_size: .
cdr3_nt: TGTGCCAGCAGCCGGGACAGGGGGAATCAGTACTTC
cdr3_aa: CASSRDRGNQYF

j_call: TRBJ2-5
d_call: TRBD2
v_call: TRBV19
clone_size: .
cdr3_nt: TGTGCCAGTAGTAACGGCGGGACTAGTTTTCAGACCCAGTACTTC
cdr3_aa: CASSNGGTSFQTQYF

j_call: TRBJ1-2
d_call: .
v_call: TRBV24-1
clone_size: .
cdr3_nt: TGTGCCACCAGTGATTTTAGGGGAAATGGCTACACCTTC
cdr3_aa: CATSDFRGNGYTF

j_call: TRBJ1-2
d_call: TRBD1
v_call: TRBV7-2
clone_size: .
cdr3_nt: TGTGCCAGCAGCTTAGGTCCAGGACAGGGTTTTATGGGCTATGGCTACACCTTC
cdr3_aa: CASSLGPGQGFMGYGYTF

j_call: TRBJ2-1
d_call: TRBD2
v_call: TRBV5-4
clone_size: .
cdr3_nt: TGTGCCAGCTCAGCGGGGGGGAGCTACAATGAGCAGTTCTTC
cdr3_aa: CASSAGGSYNEQFF

j_call: TRBJ2-7
d_call: TRBD1
v_call: TRBV7-2
clone_size: few
cdr3_nt: TGTGCCAGCAGCCACACCGGGACAGAGCCCTACGAGCAGTACTTC
cdr3_aa: CASSHTGTEPYEQYF

j_call: TRBJ1-5
d_call: TRBD1
v_call: TRBV18
clone_size: .
cdr3_nt: TGTGCCAGCTCACTAACCGGGACAGGGGGAATTCAGCCCCAGCATTTT
cdr3_aa: CASSLTGTGGIQPQHF

j_call: TRBJ2-7
d_call: TRBD2
v_call: TRBV5-1
clone_size: .
cdr3_nt: TGCGCCAGCAGCTCCGGTCGGGGGGGGAACTCCTACGAGCAGTACTTC
cdr3_aa: CASSSGRGGNSYEQYF

j_call: TRBJ1-2
d_call: TRBD1
v_call: TRBV29-1
clone_size: .
cdr3_nt: TGCAGCGTTGATTGGAGGGCAGGGACAGCTAACTATGGCTACACCTTC
cdr3_aa: CSVDWRAGTANYGYTF

j_call: TRBJ1-4
d_call: TRBD1
v_call: TRBV25-1
clone_size: .
cdr3_nt: TGTGCCAGCAGTGAAACCAGGGGGAGGGAAAAACTGTTTTTT
cdr3_aa: CASSETRGREKLFF

j_call: TRBJ1-2
d_call: TRBD1
v_call: TRBV9
clone_size: .
cdr3_nt: TGTGCCAGCAGCTCACGACAGGGGGCGGTAGGCTACACCTTC
cdr3_aa: CASSSRQGAVGYTF

j_call: TRBJ2-7
d_call: TRBD1
v_call: TRBV5-1
clone_size: .
cdr3_nt: TGCGCCAGCAGCTTGGGGGGACAGGGGGCGAACGAGCAGTACTTC
cdr3_aa: CASSLGGQGANEQYF

j_call: TRBJ2-2
d_call: TRBD2
v_call: TRBV19
clone_size: .
cdr3_nt: TGTGCCAGTAGCTCATGGGGGGGGAACACCGGGGAGCTGTTTTTT
cdr3_aa: CASSSWGGNTGELFF

j_call: TRBJ1-1
d_call: .
v_call: TRBV9
clone_size: .
cdr3_nt: TGTGCCAGCAGCGTAGGTCACAGGCTGGACACTGAAGCTTTCTTT
cdr3_aa: CASSVGHRLDTEAFF

j_call: TRBJ2-3
d_call: .
v_call: TRBV10-2
clone_size: .
cdr3_nt: TGCGCCAGCATAGGTCCCCAAGGGGTCCCGACAGATACGCAGTATTTT
cdr3_aa: CASIGPQGVPTDTQYF

j_call: TRBJ2-5
d_call: TRBD2
v_call: TRBV6-5
clone_size: .
cdr3_nt: TGTGCCAGCAGTAAAATAGCGGGAGAAGAGACCCAGTACTTC
cdr3_aa: CASSKIAGEETQYF

j_call: TRBJ2-1
d_call: TRBD2
v_call: TRBV5-4
clone_size: .
cdr3_nt: TGTGCCAGCAGCCTTAGACTAGCGGCGTCGGCTTACAATGAGCAGTTCTTC
cdr3_aa: CASSLRLAASAYNEQFF

j_call: TRBJ1-6
d_call: .
v_call: TRBV4-1
clone_size: .
cdr3_nt: TGCGCCAGCAGATCAGGGTCCGATAATTCACCCCTCCACTTT
cdr3_aa: CASRSGSDNSPLHF

j_call: TRBJ2-7
d_call: TRBD1
v_call: TRBV7-6
clone_size: .
cdr3_nt: TGTGCCAGCAGCTTCGAAACCGGGACAGGGTCCTACGAGCAGTACTTC
cdr3_aa: CASSFETGTGSYEQYF

j_call: TRBJ2-7
d_call: TRBD1
v_call: TRBV14
clone_size: .
cdr3_nt: TGTGCCAGCAGCCGGGCACAGGGGTTCTACGAGCAGTACTTC
cdr3_aa: CASSRAQGFYEQYF

j_call: TRBJ1-6
d_call: TRBD1
v_call: TRBV5-1
clone_size: .
cdr3_nt: TGCGCCAGCAGCACCAGACAGGGTTCACCCCTCCACTTT
cdr3_aa: CASSTRQGSPLHF

j_call: TRBJ2-2
d_call: .
v_call: TRBV3-1/TRBV3-2
clone_size: .
cdr3_nt: TGTGCCAGCAGCCAAGATACAGGGACCGGGGAGCTGTTTTTT
cdr3_aa: CASSQDTGTGELFF

j_call: TRBJ2-5
d_call: .
v_call: TRBV6-5
clone_size: .
cdr3_nt: TGTGCCAGTCAGCGTACACCGTACCAAGAGACCCAGTACTTC
cdr3_aa: CASQRTPYQETQYF